This T cell receptor (beta chain) appears in the sequencing data of a study of cytotoxic CD8 clonotypes in ibrutinib-treated CLL. Study-level information: Investigators reported about 24 partial and 2 complete responses; after median around 63 months, approximately 15 patients remained remitted and about 12 progressed. Regarding the study as a whole: Public clonotypes, an uncommon group, contracted or remained stable on treatment.

This clone was seen only once. Its antigen is not identified. V lost 1 base to trimming and J lost 1 base, with 10 bases between them. The CDR3 spans 15 residues. CDR1 and CDR2 (germline): MGHDK, SYGVNS. Libraries were prepared by immunoSEQ multiplex PCR; TCRdb keeps only in-frame clonotypes and omits some of them. Among roughly 130,000 clones listed, around 90% were seen once. Specimen: PBMCs, collected after 12 months of ibrutinib treatment. The V call is TRBV25-1, the J call TRBJ1-1; D call uncertain. The clonotype was recovered from a human donor with chronic lymphocytic leukemia. DNA for the CDR3: TGTGCCAGCAGTGAATCAGGCAGGACGAACACTGAAGCTTTCTTT. Translated: CASSESGRTNTEAFF.